Sequencing of this TCR beta chain was carried out in a study of HIV-infected patients and healthy controls. The study, taken as a whole, reports: Compared with controls, mean Gini indices were significantly raised in HIV-infected repertoires, possibly indicating oligoclonality.

This clonotype was detected only a few times. No antigen is known for it. No cell fractionation was done, so the repertoire covers all unsorted peripheral blood T cells. V lost 5 bases to trimming and J lost 2 bases, with 16 bases between them. The CDR3 length is 15 residues. Germline V CDR1 and CDR2: SGHTA, FQGTGA. Reverse transcription used around 500 ng RNA and constant-region primers for alpha and beta. Each of the alpha and beta chains got its own library through chain-specific third strand synthesis with indices. MiXCR, run by TCRdb on the 5' RACE reads, gives a single entry per CDR3 protein. The data contain 9,500 to 15,000 distinct CDR3 sequences, less than 9.5% of them seen just once; the ten biggest clones take up roughly a quarter.

This TCR derives from an adult with HIV infection. The donor label of this sample is uncertain. Sequenced material: blood, taken before antiretroviral therapy. The V gene is TRBV7-3, the J gene TRBJ2-7; TRBD1 might be the D (6 bases). The CDR3 DNA is TGTGCCAGCAGCGTCGAACCGGGACAACCCTACGAGCAGTACTTC. This codes for CASSVEPGQPYEQYF.